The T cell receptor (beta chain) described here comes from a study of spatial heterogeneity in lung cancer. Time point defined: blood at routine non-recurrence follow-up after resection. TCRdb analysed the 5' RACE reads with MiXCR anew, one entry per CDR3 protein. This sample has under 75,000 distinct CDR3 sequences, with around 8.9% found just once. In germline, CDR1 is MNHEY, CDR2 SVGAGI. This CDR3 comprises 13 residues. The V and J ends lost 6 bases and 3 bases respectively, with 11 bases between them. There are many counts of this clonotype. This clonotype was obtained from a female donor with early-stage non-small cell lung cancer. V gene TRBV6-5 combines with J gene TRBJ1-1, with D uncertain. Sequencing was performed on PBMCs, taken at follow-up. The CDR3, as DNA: TGTGCCAGCAGAAAGAGGGAGGACACTGAAGCTTTCTTT. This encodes CASRKREDTEAFF.